This T cell receptor (beta chain) was captured in a study of blood T cell repertoires in COVID-19. About the research overall: Whether acute or convalescent, the COVID-19 samples came from the United States, Italy and Spain. Sources were T cells, B-cell-depleted T cells, or PBMCs; the material itself was cDNA or gDNA.

Authors' data handling: Reference gene primer amplification gave nucleated cell count estimates. Sequencing was performed with immunoSEQ multiplex PCR; in TCRdb, only in-frame clones are kept and a portion is missing. V and J calls and clone size are copied from that table; D and trimming were computed from the DNA. Among fewer than 75,000 clones listed, approximately 92% were seen once. The sequenced sample was peripheral blood. This sequence was found in a man aged 45-65 years with active COVID-19.

For the CDR3, the DNA is TGTGCCAGCAGTTTGTCACAGGGGGCTAACTATGGCTACACCTTC. Amino acids: CASSLSQGANYGYTF. The chain couples TRBV28 to TRBJ1-2; 8 bases agree with TRBD1. CDR1 MDHEN and CDR2 SYDVKM come from the germline V gene. Trimming took 3 bases from V and 0 from J; bases not matched to a gene: 3. The CDR3 is 15 amino acids.